The clone carrying this T cell receptor beta chain was detected a few times. Time point given: newly diagnosed GD, antithyroid drugs for less than 3 months. From PBMCs, RNA was extracted and then used to make the TCR library. The peripheral blood volume drawn was 7.5 to 10 milliliters, and it was collected into EDTA tubes. V lost 3 bases to trimming and J lost 5 bases, with 10 bases between them. CDR3 length: 14 amino acids. Germline loops: CDR1 LNHDA, CDR2 SQIVND (reference sequence). Assembly of TCR beta libraries relied on iRepertoire HTBI primers together with Arm-PCR of CDR3 regions. TCRdb reanalysed the multiplex PCR reads using MiXCR and keeps one entry per CDR3 protein. Among about 620,000 distinct CDR3 sequences, less than 20% were seen once, and the ten largest hold around 19%. This entry comes from a study of regulatory T cells in long-lasting Graves disease. Study context: Patients newly diagnosed with Graves' had been on antithyroid drugs for under 3 months.

These records were also assigned to another study, of T cells in Graves' hyperthyroidism and ophthalmopathy. This second report adds: The HTBI primer set served for first-round RT-PCR of the TCR CDR3.

This receptor was identified in a young woman with Graves disease. The J gene is TRBJ1-4, the V gene TRBV19; D is undetermined. Sequenced material: peripheral blood mononuclear cells (PBMCs), taken at new diagnosis, from a patient treated with antithyroid drugs. The DNA of the CDR3 is TGTGCCAGTAGTATCAGAGGGAAGAATGAAAAACTGTTTTTT. Encoded protein: CASSIRGKNEKLFF.